A single sample is the source of the 8 T cell receptor beta chains below, sequenced in a study of T cells in Graves' hyperthyroidism and ophthalmopathy. RNA transcripts served as the template for amplifying TCR beta CDR3 regions. An initial round of RT-PCR targeting the TCR CDR3 relied on the HTBI primer set. TCRdb recomputed calls from the multiplex PCR reads with MiXCR, one row per CDR3 protein. The sample includes some 360,000 distinct CDR3 sequences, about 14% of them seen just once. Sample: blood. The receptors were gathered from a woman aged 55-69 years with Graves' hyperthyroidism.

The J gene is TRBJ2-1, the V gene TRBV2; possible D gene TRBD2, 6 bases. V was clipped by 10 bases and J by 9 bases, with 19 bases between them. The CDR3 spans 13 residues. Germline-derived CDR1 and CDR2 are SNHLY and FYNNEI. DNA of the CDR3: TGTGCCACCCCCCTGACTAGTTCCATTGAGCAGTTCTTC. Its protein is CATPLTSSIEQFF.

The chain has TRBV28 and TRBJ2-3; 9 positions agree with TRBD1. Germline CDR1 MDHEN, CDR2 SYDVKM. The CDR3 extends over 18 amino acids. J was trimmed by 3 bases and V by 6 bases; bases with no gene match: 16. The CDR3 reads CASSPGTGIRSLTDTQYF. The DNA for the CDR3 is TGTGCCAGCAGCCCTGGGACAGGGATTAGAAGTTTAACAGATACGCAGTATTTT.

In this sample, this clonotype turned up many times. This rearrangement joins TRBV6-6 to TRBJ2-3; the D gene is possibly TRBD2 (5 bases). Germline V CDR1 and CDR2: MNHNY, SVGAGI (reference sequence). The CDR3 covers 15 residues. Trimming removed 2 bases from V and 3 bases from J, with 12 bases in between. Here the CDR3 DNA reads TGTGCCAGCAGTTACGATGTCGGGGTGACAGATACGCAGTATTTT. It specifies CASSYDVGVTDTQYF.

This clonotype was observed at least ten times. This chain joins TRBV7-8 and TRBJ2-6; D is undetermined. Trimming shortened V by 11 bases and J by 0 bases, and 17 bases separated the two germline ends. The V gene's germline CDR1 is SGHVS and CDR2 FQNEAQ. The CDR3 is made up of 16 amino acids. CDR3 nucleotides: TGTGCCTCCCGCCTGGCATCACTCTCTGGGGCCAACGTCCTGACTTTC. Residues: CASRLASLSGANVLTF.

This clonotype turned up a few times. The genes are TRBV12-3 or TRBV12-4 and TRBJ2-7; TRBD2 agrees at 12 bases. The length of the CDR3 is 15 residues. The V gene end was trimmed by 6 bases and the J gene end by 2 bases; junction bases not matched to a gene: 5. The chain's CDR3 is CASSGTSGSPYEQYF. The DNA of the CDR3 is TGTGCCAGCAGCGGGACTAGCGGGTCTCCCTACGAGCAGTACTTC.

V is TRBV5-6 and J is TRBJ2-3, with unresolved D. In germline, CDR1 is SGHDT, CDR2 YYEEEE. CDR3 length: 12 amino acids. V lost 4 bases to trimming and J lost 12 bases, with 15 bases between them. For the CDR3, the DNA is TGTGCCAGCAGCACCGGAGCTCTGGGCCAGTATTTT. Protein sequence: CASSTGALGQYF.

Many counts were recorded for this clonotype. The CDR3 DNA follows: TGTGCTAGTGGCCCGGGTGAGGGTCAGCCCCAGCATTTT. This gives the protein CASGPGEGQPQHF. The chain carries TRBV12-5 and TRBJ1-5; D not resolved. Germline values: CDR1 LGHNT, CDR2 FRNRAP. The CDR3 has 13 residues. The V end lost 6 bases, the J end lost 6 bases, and 12 bases lay between the germline ends. Variable domain in full (rest from reference TRBV12-5 and TRBJ1-5): DARVTQTPRHKVTEMGQEVTMRCQPILGHNTVFWYRQTMMQGLELLAYFRNRAPLDDSGMPKDRFSAEMPDATLATLKIQPSEPRDSAVYFCASGPGEGQPQHFGDGTRLSIL.

This clonotype was detected ten times or more. The chain links TRBV7-9 to TRBJ2-7; D might be TRBD1 or TRBD2, each matching 5 bases. Looked up from germline, CDR1 is SEHNR and CDR2 is FQNEAQ (reference sequence). The CDR3 covers 14 residues. The V and J ends lost 5 bases and 0 bases respectively, with 11 bases between them. In DNA form, the CDR3 reads TGTGCCAGCAGCGGGAGACAGTTCTCCTACGAGCAGTACTTC. Amino acids: CASSGRQFSYEQYF.